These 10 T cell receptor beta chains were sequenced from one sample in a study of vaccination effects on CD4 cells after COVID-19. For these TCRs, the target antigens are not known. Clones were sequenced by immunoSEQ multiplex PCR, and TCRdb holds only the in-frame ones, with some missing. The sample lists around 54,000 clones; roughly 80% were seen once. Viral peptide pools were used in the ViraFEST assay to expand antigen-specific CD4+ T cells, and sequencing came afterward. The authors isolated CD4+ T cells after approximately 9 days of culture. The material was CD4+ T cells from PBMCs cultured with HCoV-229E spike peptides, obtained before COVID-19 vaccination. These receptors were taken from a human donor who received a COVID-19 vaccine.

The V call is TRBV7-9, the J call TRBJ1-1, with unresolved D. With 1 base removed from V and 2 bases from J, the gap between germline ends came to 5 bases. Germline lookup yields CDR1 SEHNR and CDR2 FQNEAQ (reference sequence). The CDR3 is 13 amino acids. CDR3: CASSLDDNTEAFF. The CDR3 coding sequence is TGTGCCAGCAGCTTAGATGATAACACTGAAGCTTTCTTT.

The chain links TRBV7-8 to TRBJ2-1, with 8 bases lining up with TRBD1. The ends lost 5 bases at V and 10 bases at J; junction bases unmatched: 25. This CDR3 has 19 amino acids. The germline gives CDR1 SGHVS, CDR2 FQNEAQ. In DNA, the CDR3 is TGTGCCAGCAGCCGCTCAGATAGGCGGACAGGGAACATCCAGAGGGAGCAGTTCTTC. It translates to CASSRSDRRTGNIQREQFF. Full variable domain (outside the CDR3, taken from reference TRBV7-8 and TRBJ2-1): GAGVSQSPRYKVAKRGQDVALRCDPISGHVSLFWYQQALGQGPEFLTYFQNEAQLDKSGLPSDRFFAERPEGSVSTLKIQRTQQEDSAVYLCASSRSDRRTGNIQREQFFGPGTRLTVL.

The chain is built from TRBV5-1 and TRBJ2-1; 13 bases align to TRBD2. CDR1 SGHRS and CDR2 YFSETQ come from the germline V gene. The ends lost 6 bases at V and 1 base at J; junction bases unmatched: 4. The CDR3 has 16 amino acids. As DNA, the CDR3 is TGCGCCAGCACCACTAGCGGGGGGGCTTCCTACAATGAGCAGTTCTTC. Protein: CASTTSGGASYNEQFF.

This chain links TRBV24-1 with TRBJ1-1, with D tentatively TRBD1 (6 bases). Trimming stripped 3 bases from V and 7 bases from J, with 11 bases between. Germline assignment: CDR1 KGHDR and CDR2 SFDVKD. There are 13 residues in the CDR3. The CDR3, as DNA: TGTGCCACCAGTGATAGGGGGGGCGATGAAGCTTTCTTT. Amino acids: CATSDRGGDEAFF.

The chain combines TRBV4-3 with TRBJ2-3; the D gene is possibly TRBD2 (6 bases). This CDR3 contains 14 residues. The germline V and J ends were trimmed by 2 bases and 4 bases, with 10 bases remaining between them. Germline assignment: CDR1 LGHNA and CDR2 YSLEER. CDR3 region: CASSQSWDSDTQYF. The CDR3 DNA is TGCGCCAGCAGCCAAAGTTGGGACTCAGATACGCAGTATTTT.

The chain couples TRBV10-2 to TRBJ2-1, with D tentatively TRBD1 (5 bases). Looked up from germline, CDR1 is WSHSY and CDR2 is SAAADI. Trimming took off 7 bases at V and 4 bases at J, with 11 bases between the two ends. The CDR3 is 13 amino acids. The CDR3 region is CASNIDSYNEQFF. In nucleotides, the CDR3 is TGCGCCAGCAACATCGACAGTTACAATGAGCAGTTCTTC.

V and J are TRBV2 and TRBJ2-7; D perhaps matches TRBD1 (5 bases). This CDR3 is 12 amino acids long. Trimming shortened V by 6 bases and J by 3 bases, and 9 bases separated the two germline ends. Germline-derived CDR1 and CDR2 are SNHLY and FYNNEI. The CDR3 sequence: CASRHRSYEQYV. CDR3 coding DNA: TGTGCCAGCAGGCACAGGAGCTACGAGCAGTACGTC.

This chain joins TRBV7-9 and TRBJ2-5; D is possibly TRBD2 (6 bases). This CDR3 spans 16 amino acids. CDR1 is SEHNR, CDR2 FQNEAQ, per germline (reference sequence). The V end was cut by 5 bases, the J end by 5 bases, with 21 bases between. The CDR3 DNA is TGTGCCAGCAGCGCCGGGCGGGAACAGGTCTTGGAGACCCAGTACTTC. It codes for CASSAGREQVLETQYF.

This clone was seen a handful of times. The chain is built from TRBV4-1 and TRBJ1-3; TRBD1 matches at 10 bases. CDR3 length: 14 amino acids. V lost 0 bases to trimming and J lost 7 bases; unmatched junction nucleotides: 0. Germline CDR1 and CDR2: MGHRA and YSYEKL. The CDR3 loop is CASSQEGQGNTIYF. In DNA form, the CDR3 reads TGCGCCAGCAGCCAAGAGGGACAGGGGAACACCATATATTTT.

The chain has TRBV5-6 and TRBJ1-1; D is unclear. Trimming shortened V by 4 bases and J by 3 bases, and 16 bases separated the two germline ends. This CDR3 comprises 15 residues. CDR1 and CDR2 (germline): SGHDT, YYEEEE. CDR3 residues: CASSKTHGRDTEAFF. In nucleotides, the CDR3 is TGTGCCAGCAGCAAGACGCACGGACGGGACACTGAAGCTTTCTTT.